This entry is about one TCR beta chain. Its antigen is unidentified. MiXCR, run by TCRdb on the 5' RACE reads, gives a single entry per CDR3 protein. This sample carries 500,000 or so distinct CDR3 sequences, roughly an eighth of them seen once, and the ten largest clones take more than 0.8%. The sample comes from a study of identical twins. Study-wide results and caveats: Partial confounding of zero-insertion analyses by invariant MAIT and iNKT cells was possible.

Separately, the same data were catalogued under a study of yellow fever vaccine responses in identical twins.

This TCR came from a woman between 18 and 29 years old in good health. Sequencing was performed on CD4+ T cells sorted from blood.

CDR3 sequence reads: CSLATNTGELFF. The CDR3 nucleotides are TGCAGCCTAGCGACTAATACCGGGGAGCTGTTTTTT. This chain joins TRBV20-1 and TRBJ2-2; possible D gene TRBD2, 6 bases. Germline CDR1 reads DFQATT; CDR2 reads SNEGSKA (reference sequence). The length of the CDR3 is 12 residues.